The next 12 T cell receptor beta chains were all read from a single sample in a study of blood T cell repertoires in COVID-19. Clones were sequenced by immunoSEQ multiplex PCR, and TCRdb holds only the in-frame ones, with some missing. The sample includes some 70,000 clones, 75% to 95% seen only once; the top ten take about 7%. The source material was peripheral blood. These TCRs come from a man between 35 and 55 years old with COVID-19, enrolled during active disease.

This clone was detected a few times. CDR3 region: CASSQAGQWGNTIYF. The CDR3 nucleotides read TGTGCCAGCAGCCAGGCGGGACAGTGGGGAAACACCATATATTTT. The rearrangement uses TRBV3-1 (or the pseudogene TRBV3-2) and TRBJ1-3, with TRBD1 matching 7 bases. The germline V gene encodes CDR1 LGHDT and CDR2 YNNKEL (reference sequence). Germline trimming cut 3 bases from V and 4 bases from J; bases unmatched to any gene: 6. CDR3 length equals 15 residues.

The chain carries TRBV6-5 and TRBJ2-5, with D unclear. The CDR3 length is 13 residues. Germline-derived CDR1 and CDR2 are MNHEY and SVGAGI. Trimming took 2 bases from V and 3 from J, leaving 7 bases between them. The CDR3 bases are TGTGCCAGCAGTTACGACACAGAAGAGACCCAGTACTTC. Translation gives CASSYDTEETQYF.

CDR3 residues: CASSYGAGMNTEAFF. The DNA of the CDR3 is TGTGCCAGTTCTTATGGTGCGGGGATGAACACTGAAGCTTTCTTT. This chain links TRBV27 with TRBJ1-1, with D unclear. This CDR3 comprises 15 residues. V lost 9 bases, J lost 0 bases, and 17 bases lay in between. CDR1 and CDR2 from the germline V gene are MNHEY and SMNVEV (reference sequence).

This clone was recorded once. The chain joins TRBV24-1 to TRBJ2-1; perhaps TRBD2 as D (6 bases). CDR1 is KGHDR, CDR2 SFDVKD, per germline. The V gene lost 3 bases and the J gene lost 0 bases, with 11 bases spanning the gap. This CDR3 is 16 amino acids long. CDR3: CATSDAGPLSYNEQFF. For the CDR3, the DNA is TGTGCCACCAGTGATGCGGGACCTCTCTCCTACAATGAGCAGTTCTTC.

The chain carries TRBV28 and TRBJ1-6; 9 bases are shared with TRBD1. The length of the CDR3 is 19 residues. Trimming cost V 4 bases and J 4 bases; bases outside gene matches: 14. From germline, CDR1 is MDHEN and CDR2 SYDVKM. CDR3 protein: CASSSAPGTGGAYNSPLHF. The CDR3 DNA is TGTGCCAGCAGTTCGGCTCCGGGAACAGGGGGCGCGTATAATTCACCCCTCCACTTT.

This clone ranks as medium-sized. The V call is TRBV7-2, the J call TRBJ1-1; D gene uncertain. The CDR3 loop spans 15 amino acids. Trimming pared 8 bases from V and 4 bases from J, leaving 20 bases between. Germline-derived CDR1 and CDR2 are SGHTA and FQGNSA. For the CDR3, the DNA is TGTGCCAGCTCAGTGAACAGCTTCCAGAGCACTGAAGCTTTCTTT. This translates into CASSVNSFQSTEAFF.

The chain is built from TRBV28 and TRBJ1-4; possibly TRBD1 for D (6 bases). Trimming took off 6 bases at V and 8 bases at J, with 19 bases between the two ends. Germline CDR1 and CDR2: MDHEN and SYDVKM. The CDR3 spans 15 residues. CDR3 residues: CASRGRGLGEEKLFF. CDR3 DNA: TGTGCCAGCAGGGGGCGGGGGCTCGGAGAAGAAAAACTGTTTTTT.

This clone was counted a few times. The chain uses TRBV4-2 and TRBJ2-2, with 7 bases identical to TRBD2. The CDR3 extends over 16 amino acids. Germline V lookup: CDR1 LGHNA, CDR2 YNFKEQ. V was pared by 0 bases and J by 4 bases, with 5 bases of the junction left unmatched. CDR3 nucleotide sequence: TGTGCCAGCAGCCAAGATATCGGGGGGATCACCGGGGAGCTGTTTTTT. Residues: CASSQDIGGITGELFF.

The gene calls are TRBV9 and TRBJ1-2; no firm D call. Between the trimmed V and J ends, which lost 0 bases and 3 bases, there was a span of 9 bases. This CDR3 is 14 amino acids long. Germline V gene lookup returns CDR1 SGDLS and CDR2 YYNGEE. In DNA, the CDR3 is TGTGCCAGCAGCGTAGCTAGCGAGGACTATGGCTACACCTTC. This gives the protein CASSVASEDYGYTF.

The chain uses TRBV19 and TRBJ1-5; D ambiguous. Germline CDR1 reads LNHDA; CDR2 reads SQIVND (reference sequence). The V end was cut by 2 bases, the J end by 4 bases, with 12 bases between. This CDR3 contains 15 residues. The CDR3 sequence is CASSIQVYWNQPQHF. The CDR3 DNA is TGTGCCAGTAGTATACAGGTTTATTGGAATCAGCCCCAGCATTTT. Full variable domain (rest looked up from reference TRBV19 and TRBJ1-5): DGGITQSPKYLFRKEGQNVTLSCEQNLNHDAMYWYRQDPGQGLRLIYYSQIVNDFQKGDIAEGYSVSREKKESFPLTVTSAQKNPTAFYLCASSIQVYWNQPQHFGDGTRLSIL.

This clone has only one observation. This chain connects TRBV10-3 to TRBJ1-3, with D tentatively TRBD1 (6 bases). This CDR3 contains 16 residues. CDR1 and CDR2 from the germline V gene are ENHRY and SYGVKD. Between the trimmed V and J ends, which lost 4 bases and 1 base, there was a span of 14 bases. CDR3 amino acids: CAISGVPQGSGNTIYF. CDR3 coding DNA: TGTGCCATCAGTGGAGTCCCACAGGGTTCTGGAAACACCATATATTTT.

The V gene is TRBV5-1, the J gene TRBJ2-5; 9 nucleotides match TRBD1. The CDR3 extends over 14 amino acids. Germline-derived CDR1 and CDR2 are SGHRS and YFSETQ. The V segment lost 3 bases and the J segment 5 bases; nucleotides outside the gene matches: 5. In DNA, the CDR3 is TGCGCCAGCAGCTCACAGGGACAGGGCGAGACCCAGTACTTC. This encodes CASSSQGQGETQYF.